The 10 T cell receptor beta chains in this list originate from one sample, sequenced in a study of spatial heterogeneity in lung cancer. Stated time point: sample taken at primary tumor resection. Unsorted whole RNA from tumor, nontumor lung or frozen PBMC underwent sequencing. TCRdb recomputed calls from the 5' RACE reads with MiXCR, one row per CDR3 protein. The sample gives 48,000 or so distinct CDR3 sequences, under 6% of which show up once; 11% is in the top ten. Sample: PBMCs, taken at surgery. All receptors come from a male donor with early-stage non-small cell lung cancer.

This clonotype was counted between two and nine times. The CDR3 spells CASSLLGGEADTQYF. CDR3 DNA sequence: TGTGCCAGCAGCTTATTGGGAGGAGAGGCAGATACGCAGTATTTT. This chain uses TRBV7-9 with TRBJ2-3; tentatively, D is TRBD2 (6 bases). Germline V lookup: CDR1 SEHNR, CDR2 FQNEAQ (reference sequence). Trimming pared 2 bases from V and 4 bases from J, leaving 13 bases between. The CDR3 is made up of 15 amino acids.

This clonotype appeared many times. This chain connects TRBV20-1 to TRBJ2-1; 7 nucleotides agree with TRBD2. Germline loops: CDR1 DFQATT, CDR2 SNEGSKA (reference sequence). V was pared by 1 base and J by 3 bases, with 12 bases of the junction left unmatched. CDR3 length: 17 residues. Written as DNA, the CDR3 is TGCAGTGCTAGAGTCAGGAATCAAGCGGGGATCTACAATGAGCAGTTCTTC. It translates to CSARVRNQAGIYNEQFF.

This clonotype showed up many times. CDR3 amino acids: CASTWLAGTAGELFF. CDR3 DNA sequence: TGTGCCAGCACCTGGCTAGCGGGGACGGCGGGGGAGCTGTTTTTT. The gene calls are TRBV12-3 or TRBV12-4 and TRBJ2-2, with TRBD2 identical over 9 bases. V lost 7 bases to trimming and J lost 8 bases; unmatched junction nucleotides: 11. This CDR3 region has 15 residues.

This clonotype was seen many times. This chain connects TRBV20-1 to TRBJ2-3; 9 bases agree with TRBD1. Germline V gives CDR1 DFQATT, CDR2 SNEGSKA (reference sequence). The CDR3 sequence is 13 residues long. Trimming removed 3 bases from V and 5 bases from J; junction bases left unmatched: 3. The CDR3 reads CSASGTGIDTQYF. The CDR3 DNA is TGCAGTGCTAGCGGGACAGGGATAGATACGCAGTATTTT.

This clonotype appeared many times. Relative to the germline gene, one junction end is altered; a read error may explain this. The chain has TRBV6-5 and TRBJ1-1, with a weak D call TRBD1 (6 bases). The CDR3 is 12 amino acids. Germline V gene sequence: CDR1 MNHEY, CDR2 SVGAGI. In DNA, the CDR3 is TGTGCCAACAGTTCCCCCAGGGGTGAAGCTTTCTTT. It translates to CANSSPRGEAFF.

This clonotype was seen many times. CDR3 residues: CSARDNAVGYNEQYF. CDR3 bases: TGCAGTGCTAGAGATAACGCTGTCGGATACAACGAGCAGTACTTC. The chain recombines TRBV20-1 with TRBJ2-7; D is unresolved. From germline, CDR1 is DFQATT and CDR2 SNEGSKA (reference sequence). The CDR3 has 15 residues. The V gene lost 0 bases and the J gene lost 5 bases, with 17 bases spanning the gap.

The table lists this clonotype with a few counts. The gene calls are TRBV6-2 or TRBV6-3 and TRBJ2-3; 11 bases line up with TRBD2. The germline V gene has CDR1 MNHEY and CDR2 SVGEGT. This CDR3 comprises 15 residues. With V trimmed by 5 bases and J by 1 base, 2 bases remained unmatched. CDR3 nucleotides: TGTGCCAGCAGTCAACTAGCGGGAGGCACAGATACGCAGTATTTT. The encoded protein is CASSQLAGGTDTQYF.

This clonotype came up a few times. The chain has TRBV5-1 and TRBJ2-1, with TRBD2 as a possible D gene (6 bases). Germline V lookup: CDR1 SGHRS, CDR2 YFSETQ. The germline V and J ends were trimmed by 0 bases and 6 bases, with 13 bases remaining between them. This CDR3 comprises 15 residues. The CDR3 region is CASSLAERAGNEQFF. The CDR3 DNA follows: TGCGCCAGCAGCTTGGCGGAGCGGGCGGGCAATGAGCAGTTCTTC.

This clonotype has just a few counts. The CDR3 region is CASTPPGLGEKLFF. The CDR3, as DNA: TGTGCCAGCACCCCCCCAGGGTTGGGAGAAAAACTGTTTTTT. The chain combines TRBV25-1 with TRBJ1-4, with D perhaps matching TRBD1 (5 bases). CDR3 length: 14 residues. CDR1 MGHDK and CDR2 SYGVNS come from the germline V gene. V lost 7 bases and J lost 8, with 17 bases in between.

V gene TRBV4-1 combines with J gene TRBJ2-1, with D possibly matching TRBD1 (6 bases). Germline V gives CDR1 MGHRA, CDR2 YSYEKL. V lost 5 bases and J lost 0, with 14 bases in between. CDR3 length equals 16 residues. The CDR3 loop reads CASSSFRGTSYNEQFF. In nucleotides, the CDR3 is TGCGCCAGCAGCTCATTCAGGGGAACCTCCTACAATGAGCAGTTCTTC.